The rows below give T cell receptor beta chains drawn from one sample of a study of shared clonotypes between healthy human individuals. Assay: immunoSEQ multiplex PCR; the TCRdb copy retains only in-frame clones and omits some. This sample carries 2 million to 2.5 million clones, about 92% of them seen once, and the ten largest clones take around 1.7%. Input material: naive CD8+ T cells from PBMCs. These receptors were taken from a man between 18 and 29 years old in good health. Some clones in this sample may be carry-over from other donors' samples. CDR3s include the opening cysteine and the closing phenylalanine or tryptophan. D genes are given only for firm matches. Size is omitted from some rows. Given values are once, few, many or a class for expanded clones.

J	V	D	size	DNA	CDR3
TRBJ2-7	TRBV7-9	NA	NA	TGTGCCAGCAGCTTAGGGAGTCGTGAGCAGTACTTC	CASSLGSREQYF
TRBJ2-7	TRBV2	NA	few	TGTGCCAGCAGTGAAGGGGACCGCTACGAGCAGTACTTC	CASSEGDRYEQYF
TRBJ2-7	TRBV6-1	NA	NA	TGTGCCAGCAGTGAAGCCCCAGGGAGCGGCGAGCAGTACTTC	CASSEAPGSGEQYF
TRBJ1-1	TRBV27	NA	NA	TGTGCCAGCAGTTTAAGGGAGGACGGGAACACTGAAGCTTTCTTT	CASSLREDGNTEAFF
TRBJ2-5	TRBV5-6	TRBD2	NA	TGTGCCAGCAGCTTGGCCACGGGGGGAGAGACCCAGTACTTC	CASSLATGGETQYF
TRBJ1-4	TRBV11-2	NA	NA	TGTGCCAGCAGCTCCGGGAGGACGATACCTAATGAAAAACTGTTTTTT	CASSSGRTIPNEKLFF
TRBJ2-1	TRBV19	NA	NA	TGTGCCAGTAGTATATTGGCGGGAAGCTCCTACAATGAGCAGTTCTTC	CASSILAGSSYNEQFF
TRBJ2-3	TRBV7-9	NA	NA	TGTGCCAGCAGCCCAGGGGCGGGAAGAACAGATACGCAGTATTTT	CASSPGAGRTDTQYF
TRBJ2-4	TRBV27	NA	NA	TGTGCCAGCAGTTTCCTTTACGACGCCAAAAACATTCAGTACTTC	CASSFLYDAKNIQYF
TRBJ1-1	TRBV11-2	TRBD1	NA	TGTGCCAGCAGCTTGTACAGGGGCGCGGTCACTGAAGCTTTCTTT	CASSLYRGAVTEAFF
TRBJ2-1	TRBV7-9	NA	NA	TGTGCCAGCAGCTTAGCAGGGAGCTCCTACAATGAGCAGTTCTTC	CASSLAGSSYNEQFF
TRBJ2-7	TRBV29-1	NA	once	TGCAGCGACCCATCGGGGTTTCCATACGAGCAGTACTTC	CSDPSGFPYEQYF
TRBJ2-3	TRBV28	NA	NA	TGTGCCAGCAGGATACGGATTAGTGGGGATACGCAGTATTTT	CASRIRISGDTQYF
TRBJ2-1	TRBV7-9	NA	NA	TGTGCCAGCAGCTTTAGCGTTGGGACCGCGAATGAGCAGTTCTTC	CASSFSVGTANEQFF
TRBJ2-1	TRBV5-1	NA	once	TGCGCCAGCAGCTTGGCTAGCGCGTACAATGAGCAGTTCTTC	CASSLASAYNEQFF
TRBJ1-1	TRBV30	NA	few	TGTGCCTGGACCGTGGGGGGAATGGATGAAGCTTTCTTT	CAWTVGGMDEAFF
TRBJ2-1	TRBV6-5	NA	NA	TGTGCCAGCAGTCAAAGCCGGGTATTGAAGAATGAGCAGTTCTTC	CASSQSRVLKNEQFF
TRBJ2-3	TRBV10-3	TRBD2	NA	TGTGCCATCCTAGGGACTAGCGCCACAGATACGCAGTATTTT	CAILGTSATDTQYF
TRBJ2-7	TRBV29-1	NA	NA	TGCAGCGTTGAAAGCCCCCTAGACGGACCCTACGAGCAGTACTTC	CSVESPLDGPYEQYF
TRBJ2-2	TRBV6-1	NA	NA	TGTGCCAGCAGTCCCGGGACAACGAACACCGGGGAGCTGTTTTTT	CASSPGTTNTGELFF
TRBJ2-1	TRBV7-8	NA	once	TGTGCCAGCAGCTTAGAGGTCAGGGTGAATGAGCAGTTCTTC	CASSLEVRVNEQFF
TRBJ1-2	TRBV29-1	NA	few	TGCAGCGTAGCCCGACGGTATGGCTACACCTTC	CSVARRYGYTF
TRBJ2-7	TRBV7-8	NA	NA	TGTGCCAGCAGCTTAAATTCGGCGTCTTCCTACGAGCAGTACTTC	CASSLNSASSYEQYF
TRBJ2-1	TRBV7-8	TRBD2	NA	TGTGCCAGCAGCTTTTGGTTCGAGACTAGCGCGAGCTCCTACAATGAGCAGTTCTTC	CASSFWFETSASSYNEQFF
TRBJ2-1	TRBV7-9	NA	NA	TGTGCCAGCAGCTTAGCAGTAAACTACAATGAGCAGTTCTTC	CASSLAVNYNEQFF
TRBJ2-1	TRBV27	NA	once	TGTGCCAGCAGTTTCTCGCCGAATGAGCAGTTCTTC	CASSFSPNEQFF
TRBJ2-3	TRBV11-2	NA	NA	TGTGCCAGCCGCGTTTCGCGGGTCAATACGCAGTATTTT	CASRVSRVNTQYF